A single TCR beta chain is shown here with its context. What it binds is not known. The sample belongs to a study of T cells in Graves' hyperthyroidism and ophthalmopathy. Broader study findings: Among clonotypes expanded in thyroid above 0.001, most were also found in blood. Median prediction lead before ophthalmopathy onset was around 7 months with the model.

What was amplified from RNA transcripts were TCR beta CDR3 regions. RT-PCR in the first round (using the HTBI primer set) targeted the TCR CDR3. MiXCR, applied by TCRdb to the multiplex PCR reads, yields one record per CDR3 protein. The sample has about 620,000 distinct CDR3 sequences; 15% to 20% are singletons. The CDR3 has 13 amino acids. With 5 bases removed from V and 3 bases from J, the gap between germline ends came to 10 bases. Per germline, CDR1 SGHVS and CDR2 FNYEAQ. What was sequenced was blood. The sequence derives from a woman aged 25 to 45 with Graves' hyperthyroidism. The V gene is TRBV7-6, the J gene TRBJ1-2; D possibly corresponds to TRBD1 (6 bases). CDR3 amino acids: CASSEGTHYGYTF. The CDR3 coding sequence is TGTGCCAGCAGCGAAGGGACACACTATGGCTACACCTTC.